Included here is one TCR beta chain sequence, with context. Using immunoSEQ multiplex PCR, the repertoire was profiled, and TCRdb retains in-frame clones only, with some absent. This sample has 3,000 to 4,000 clones, with roughly 85% found just once. V dropped 3 bases and J dropped 5 bases, with 20 bases sitting between them. The V gene's germline CDR1 is LNHNV and CDR2 YYDKDF (reference sequence). This CDR3 comprises 17 residues. The sample is drawn from a study of graft-versus-host responses after intestinal transplantation. Overall study: After anti-thymocyte globulin induction, recipients took tacrolimus and steroids for roughly three years.

Grafts had their tissue processed, releasing intraepithelial and lamina propria lymphocytes. The chain joins TRBV15 to TRBJ1-5; D might be TRBD1 (5 bases). The sequence came from a human patient who received an intestinal transplant, so some T cells may come from the graft donor. The sequencing used ileum tissue, collected roughly 95 weeks after intestinal transplant. The CDR3: CATSRDRGRTGDQPQHF. CDR3 nucleotide sequence: TGTGCCACCAGCAGGGATCGAGGACGCACAGGCGATCAGCCCCAGCATTTT.